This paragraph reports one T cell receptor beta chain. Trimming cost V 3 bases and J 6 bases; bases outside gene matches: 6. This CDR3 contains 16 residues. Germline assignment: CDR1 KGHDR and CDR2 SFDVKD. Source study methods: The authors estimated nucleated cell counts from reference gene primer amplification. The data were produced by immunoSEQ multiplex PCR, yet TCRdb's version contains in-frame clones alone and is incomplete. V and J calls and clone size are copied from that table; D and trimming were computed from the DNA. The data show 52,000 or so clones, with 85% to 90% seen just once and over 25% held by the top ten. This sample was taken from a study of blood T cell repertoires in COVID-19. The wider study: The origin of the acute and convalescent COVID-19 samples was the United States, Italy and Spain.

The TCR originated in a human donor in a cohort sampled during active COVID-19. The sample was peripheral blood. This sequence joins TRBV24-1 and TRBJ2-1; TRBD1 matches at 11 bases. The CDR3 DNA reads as TGTGCCACCAGTGATGCCGGGACAGGGGGAGGCAATGAGCAGTTCTTC. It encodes CATSDAGTGGGNEQFF.